The rows below give T cell receptor beta chains drawn from one sample of a study of blood T cell repertoires in COVID-19. The protocol was immunoSEQ multiplex PCR, while the TCRdb copy is restricted to in-frame clones and leaves out a portion. This table has a few hundred thousand clones, 88% appearing once. The sequencing sample was made of peripheral blood. Receptor source: a woman under 40 with COVID-19, enrolled during active disease. The CDR3 runs from the conserved cysteine through the conserved F or W. A D gene is named only where the DNA matches it firmly. The size of a clone is reported for some rows only, either as once, few or many, or as a class for expanded clones.

clone size: .; J gene: TRBJ2-6; D gene: .; V gene: TRBV24-1; CDR3 protein: CSGRSFLKTGANVLTF; CDR3 DNA: TGTTCTGGGAGAAGTTTTTTGAAAACTGGGGCCAACGTCCTGACTTTC
clone size: .; J gene: TRBJ2-2; D gene: .; V gene: TRBV5-1; CDR3 protein: CASSHPGRSAGELFF; CDR3 DNA: TGCGCCAGCAGCCATCCGGGGAGGTCGGCCGGGGAGCTGTTTTTT
clone size: .; J gene: TRBJ1-2; D gene: TRBD1; V gene: TRBV5-1; CDR3 protein: CASSWGQGYGYTF; CDR3 DNA: TGCGCCAGCAGCTGGGGACAGGGCTATGGCTACACCTTC
clone size: .; J gene: TRBJ1-6; D gene: .; V gene: TRBV7-3; CDR3 protein: CASRSLRSGSPLHF; CDR3 DNA: TGTGCCAGCAGATCACTCCGTAGTGGTTCACCCCTCCACTTT
clone size: .; J gene: TRBJ1-2; D gene: TRBD1; V gene: TRBV7-2; CDR3 protein: CASSNRGSGYTF; CDR3 DNA: TGTGCCAGCAGCAACAGGGGATCTGGCTACACCTTC
clone size: .; J gene: TRBJ2-5; D gene: .; V gene: TRBV28; CDR3 protein: CASSVGGRETQYF; CDR3 DNA: TGTGCCAGCTCAGTCGGCGGCCGAGAGACCCAGTACTTC
clone size: .; J gene: TRBJ1-2; D gene: TRBD1; V gene: TRBV29-1; CDR3 protein: CSVLGQANYGYTF; CDR3 DNA: TGCAGCGTTCTGGGACAGGCGAACTATGGCTACACCTTC
clone size: .; J gene: TRBJ2-1; D gene: TRBD2; V gene: TRBV28; CDR3 protein: CASSLSLAVLDPYNEQFF; CDR3 DNA: TGTGCCAGCAGTTTGTCGCTAGCGGTTCTTGACCCCTACAATGAGCAGTTCTTC
clone size: .; J gene: TRBJ1-2; D gene: .; V gene: TRBV6-6; CDR3 protein: CASSYSAGRGLSGYTF; CDR3 DNA: TGTGCCAGCAGTTACTCGGCTGGGAGGGGATTAAGCGGCTACACCTTC
clone size: .; J gene: TRBJ2-2; D gene: .; V gene: TRBV4-3; CDR3 protein: CASSYTGDTGELFF; CDR3 DNA: TGCGCCAGCAGCTACACGGGGGACACCGGGGAGCTGTTTTTT
clone size: once; J gene: TRBJ1-6; D gene: .; V gene: TRBV27; CDR3 protein: CASHRQGYNSPLHF; CDR3 DNA: TGTGCCAGCCATCGGCAGGGTTATAATTCACCCCTCCACTTT
clone size: .; J gene: TRBJ1-3; D gene: .; V gene: TRBV5-4; CDR3 protein: CASSQGLLDSGNTIYF; CDR3 DNA: TGTGCCAGCAGCCAGGGACTGCTTGACTCTGGAAACACCATATATTTT
clone size: .; J gene: TRBJ1-2; D gene: TRBD1; V gene: TRBV13; CDR3 protein: CASSLGPPGQGATIYGYTF; CDR3 DNA: TGTGCCAGCAGCTTAGGCCCTCCCGGACAGGGGGCCACTATCTATGGCTACACCTTC
clone size: .; J gene: TRBJ1-2; D gene: .; V gene: TRBV10-1; CDR3 protein: CASSESTRECTNYGYTF; CDR3 DNA: TGCGCCAGCAGTGAGTCGACTCGGGAGTGTACTAACTATGGCTACACCTTC
clone size: .; J gene: TRBJ1-1; D gene: .; V gene: TRBV12-3/TRBV12-4; CDR3 protein: CASSAGVTEAFF; CDR3 DNA: TGTGCCAGCAGCGCAGGGGTAACTGAAGCTTTCTTT
clone size: .; J gene: TRBJ1-1; D gene: .; V gene: TRBV7-9; CDR3 protein: CASSLASGWPTKNTEAFF; CDR3 DNA: TGTGCCAGCAGCTTAGCTTCGGGATGGCCGACGAAGAACACTGAAGCTTTCTTT
clone size: once; J gene: TRBJ1-6; D gene: .; V gene: TRBV5-4; CDR3 protein: CASSYTGNSPLHF; CDR3 DNA: TGTGCCAGCAGCTATACGGGAAATTCACCCCTCCACTTT
clone size: .; J gene: TRBJ1-2; D gene: TRBD1; V gene: TRBV18; CDR3 protein: CASSPRIRDRDSGGYGYTF; CDR3 DNA: TGTGCCAGCTCACCGAGAATCCGGGACAGGGACTCGGGAGGCTATGGCTACACCTTC
clone size: .; J gene: TRBJ1-3; D gene: .; V gene: TRBV29-1; CDR3 protein: CSVEDTGVDGNTIYF; CDR3 DNA: TGCAGCGTTGAAGATACGGGTGTTGATGGAAACACCATATATTTT
clone size: .; J gene: TRBJ2-5; D gene: .; V gene: TRBV3-1/TRBV3-2; CDR3 protein: CASSQVSGGRETQYF; CDR3 DNA: TGTGCCAGCAGCCAAGTTTCGGGGGGCCGGGAGACCCAGTACTTC
clone size: .; J gene: TRBJ2-3; D gene: .; V gene: TRBV6-5; CDR3 protein: CASGRLAGRTDTQYF; CDR3 DNA: TGTGCCAGCGGTCGGCTAGCAGGACGGACAGATACGCAGTATTTT
clone size: once; J gene: TRBJ2-5; D gene: .; V gene: TRBV5-4; CDR3 protein: CASSLPGTASRETQYF; CDR3 DNA: TGTGCCAGCAGCCTACCGGGAACAGCTTCTAGAGAGACCCAGTACTTC
clone size: once; J gene: TRBJ2-3; D gene: TRBD2; V gene: TRBV2; CDR3 protein: CASNRLAAGDTQYF; CDR3 DNA: TGTGCCAGCAATAGACTAGCGGCCGGAGATACGCAGTATTTT
clone size: .; J gene: TRBJ2-2; D gene: .; V gene: TRBV19; CDR3 protein: CASSIGTRGTGELFF; CDR3 DNA: TGTGCCAGTAGTATAGGGACCAGAGGGACCGGGGAGCTGTTTTTT
clone size: .; J gene: TRBJ1-1; D gene: .; V gene: TRBV6-6; CDR3 protein: CASSSPAENTEAFF; CDR3 DNA: TGTGCCAGCAGTTCCCCTGCGGAGAACACTGAAGCTTTCTTT
clone size: .; J gene: TRBJ1-1; D gene: .; V gene: TRBV30; CDR3 protein: CAWSGSRNTEAFF; CDR3 DNA: TGTGCCTGGAGCGGGTCCAGGAACACTGAAGCTTTCTTT
clone size: .; J gene: TRBJ2-1; D gene: .; V gene: TRBV12-3/TRBV12-4; CDR3 protein: CASWAPDEQFF; CDR3 DNA: TGTGCCAGCTGGGCGCCGGATGAGCAGTTCTTC
clone size: .; J gene: TRBJ1-5; D gene: .; V gene: TRBV5-5; CDR3 protein: CASSLHGQGSFQPQHF; CDR3 DNA: TGTGCCAGCAGCCTACACGGGCAGGGGAGTTTTCAGCCCCAGCATTTT
clone size: .; J gene: TRBJ1-1; D gene: TRBD1; V gene: TRBV7-9; CDR3 protein: CASSLTGVNTEAFF; CDR3 DNA: TGTGCCAGCAGCTTGACAGGGGTGAACACTGAAGCTTTCTTT
clone size: once; J gene: TRBJ1-5; D gene: TRBD1; V gene: TRBV29-1; CDR3 protein: CSATLGTGLNQPQHF; CDR3 DNA: TGCAGCGCCACACTCGGGACAGGGTTAAATCAGCCCCAGCATTTT
clone size: .; J gene: TRBJ2-1; D gene: TRBD1; V gene: TRBV9; CDR3 protein: CASSGDRVGQFF; CDR3 DNA: TGTGCCAGCAGCGGAGACAGGGTAGGGCAGTTCTTC
clone size: few; J gene: TRBJ2-1; D gene: TRBD2; V gene: TRBV6-4; CDR3 protein: CASSLLAGDYNEQFF; CDR3 DNA: TGTGCCAGCAGTCTTCTAGCGGGGGACTACAATGAGCAGTTCTTC
clone size: few; J gene: TRBJ2-4; D gene: TRBD2; V gene: TRBV19; CDR3 protein: CASSMGLDDIQYF; CDR3 DNA: TGTGCCAGTAGTATGGGACTAGACGACATTCAGTACTTC